These 26 T cell receptor beta chains came from one sample sequenced in a study of control samples from healthy donors and cancer patients. Clones were sequenced by immunoSEQ multiplex PCR, and TCRdb holds only the in-frame ones, with some missing. The sample shows around 96,000 clones, 85% to 95% of them seen only once. Sequencing was done on a sample of blood. Source of these receptors: a young man in good health.

In DNA, the CDR3 is TGTGCCAGCAGGATATTCGGGGGGAGCGATGAGCAGTTCTTC. Its protein is CASRIFGGSDEQFF. J is TRBJ2-1 and V is TRBV7-3, with 7 bases aligning to TRBD2. The germline V gene encodes CDR1 SGHTA and CDR2 FQGTGA. This CDR3 has 14 residues. Trimming took 6 bases from V and 8 from J; bases not matched to a gene: 10.

This chain connects TRBV19 to TRBJ1-5, with D tentatively TRBD1 (5 bases). Looked up from germline, CDR1 is LNHDA and CDR2 is SQIVND (reference sequence). Trimming pared 7 bases from V and 0 bases from J, leaving 13 bases between. The CDR3 is made up of 15 amino acids. The CDR3 DNA reads as TGTGCCAGTAAGTTCCAGGGTTATAGCAATCAGCCCCAGCATTTT. This codes for CASKFQGYSNQPQHF.

The V gene is TRBV25-1, the J gene TRBJ2-5; the D gene is possibly TRBD1 (6 bases). The V gene lost 4 bases and the J gene lost 1 base, with 13 bases spanning the gap. The CDR3 length is 15 residues. Germline CDR1 is MGHDK and CDR2 is SYGVNS. The CDR3 sequence is CASSVTRGLQETQYF. As DNA, the CDR3 is TGTGCCAGCAGTGTCACCAGGGGCCTCCAAGAGACCCAGTACTTC.

CDR3 loop: CAWSPFGSLGNTIYF. The CDR3 bases are TGTGCCTGGAGTCCATTCGGAAGCCTTGGAAACACCATATATTTT. V usage is TRBV30 and J usage is TRBJ1-3; D not resolved. Trimming stripped 2 bases from V and 3 bases from J, with 14 bases between. The germline gives CDR1 GTSNPN, CDR2 SVGIG (reference sequence). This CDR3 spans 15 amino acids.

CDR3 region: CASSVEVNSPLHF. CDR3 sequence (DNA): TGTGCCAGCAGCGTAGAGGTAAATTCACCCCTCCACTTT. The chain uses TRBV9 and TRBJ1-6; D is unresolved. In germline, CDR1 is SGDLS, CDR2 YYNGEE. V was shortened by 0 bases and J by 7 bases, with 5 bases between the two germline ends. This CDR3 is built from 13 residues.

V and J are TRBV10-3 and TRBJ2-1, with D perhaps being TRBD1 or TRBD2 (5 bases each). Germline lookup yields CDR1 ENHRY and CDR2 SYGVKD. V lost 5 bases and J 7 bases, leaving 15 bases between the germline ends. The CDR3 sequence is 14 residues long. The CDR3 loop is CAISSGLRVNEQFF. The CDR3 nucleotides read TGTGCCATCAGTTCGGGGCTCCGAGTGAATGAGCAGTTCTTC.

The rearrangement joins TRBV11-2 to TRBJ2-4; D is possibly TRBD1 (6 bases). V lost 0 bases to trimming and J lost 5 bases, with 20 bases between them. CDR3 size: 18 residues. CDR1 is SGHAT, CDR2 FQNNGV, per germline. The CDR3 bases are TGTGCCAGCAGCTTAGATTCGCCATCAGGGGCACTCGAAAACATTCAGTACTTC. Protein product: CASSLDSPSGALENIQYF.

V and J are TRBV5-1 and TRBJ1-2, with 7 bases matching TRBD1. J gave up 8 bases and V 4 bases, and 5 bases lay outside the gene matches. Germline V gives CDR1 SGHRS, CDR2 YFSETQ. This CDR3 spans 12 amino acids. The chain's CDR3 is CASSPGTEGYTF. CDR3 coding DNA: TGCGCCAGCAGCCCGGGGACAGAAGGCTACACCTTC.

The genes are TRBV30 and TRBJ2-5; TRBD2 aligns across 10 bases. V shed 4 bases and J 1 base; nucleotides not matched to a gene: 6. The V gene's germline CDR1 is GTSNPN and CDR2 SVGIG (reference sequence). The CDR3 is 15 residues long. CDR3 residues: CAWTELAGFQETQYF. The CDR3 DNA sequence: TGTGCCTGGACAGAACTAGCGGGGTTCCAAGAGACCCAGTACTTC.

This clone was recorded only once. The chain is built from TRBV4-1 and TRBJ1-1, with a possible D match to TRBD1 (6 bases). V was cut by 3 bases and J by 5 bases, with 19 bases left in between. The CDR3 is 16 residues long. Germline lookup yields CDR1 MGHRA and CDR2 YSYEKL. As DNA, the CDR3 is TGCGCCAGCAGCCACACCTCGGGGGCGAGGGGAACTGAAGCTTTCTTT. Amino acids: CASSHTSGARGTEAFF.

The rearrangement links TRBV4-1 to TRBJ2-1; D is perhaps TRBD1 (5 bases). V was shortened by 8 bases and J by 1 base, with 18 bases between the two germline ends. Germline loops: CDR1 MGHRA, CDR2 YSYEKL. This CDR3 region has 16 residues. CDR3 DNA: TGCGCCAGCGGGCAACTGGACATTCTTTCCTACAATGAGCAGTTCTTC. Amino acids: CASGQLDILSYNEQFF.

The genes are TRBV30 and TRBJ1-5; D is ambiguous. Between the trimmed V and J ends, which lost 5 bases and 2 bases, there was a span of 10 bases. Germline-derived CDR1 and CDR2 are GTSNPN and SVGIG (reference sequence). This CDR3 comprises 13 residues. The CDR3 sequence: CAWDPGGNQPQHF. The CDR3 DNA reads TGTGCCTGGGATCCTGGCGGCAATCAGCCCCAGCATTTT.

CDR3 DNA sequence: TGTGCCAGCAGCCAATTTCTGACTCACTCTGGAAACACCATATATTTT. Translated, it gives CASSQFLTHSGNTIYF. The rearrangement links TRBV3-1 (or the pseudogene TRBV3-2) to TRBJ1-3; D remains ambiguous. V shed 2 bases and J shed 0 bases, with 11 bases lying between them. This CDR3 is 16 amino acids long. Germline CDR1 reads LGHDT; CDR2 reads YNNKEL (reference sequence).

V usage is TRBV6-6 and J usage is TRBJ1-1; D unclear. The CDR3 runs to 16 residues. Germline V gene data show CDR1 as MNHNY and CDR2 as SVGAGI (reference sequence). With 0 bases removed from V and 4 bases from J, the gap between germline ends came to 15 bases. In nucleotides, the CDR3 is TGTGCCAGCAGTTACTCTTCGTTCCCCTTTGGCACTGAAGCTTTCTTT. Translating it yields CASSYSSFPFGTEAFF.

This rearrangement joins TRBV7-9 to TRBJ1-4; TRBD1 matches 8 bases. The germline V gene encodes CDR1 SEHNR and CDR2 FQNEAQ (reference sequence). V lost 4 bases to trimming and J lost 8 bases; unmatched junction nucleotides: 6. This CDR3 has 14 residues. CDR3 amino acids: CASSSRTGNEKLFF. The CDR3 nucleotides are TGTGCCAGCAGCTCGAGGACAGGGAACGAAAAACTGTTTTTT.

This clone was observed a handful of times. The chain carries TRBV9 and TRBJ1-4; D is possibly TRBD1 (5 bases). CDR3 size: 15 residues. Germline CDR1 is SGDLS and CDR2 is YYNGEE. V lost 4 bases and J lost 6, with 16 bases in between. The CDR3 DNA reads as TGTGCCAGCAGCATCCGAGGGGAGCAGGATGAAAAACTGTTTTTT. It is translated as CASSIRGEQDEKLFF.

The chain couples TRBV19 to TRBJ2-5, with unresolved D. The CDR3 runs 14 residues. Per germline, CDR1 LNHDA and CDR2 SQIVND (reference sequence). The V end was cut by 3 bases, the J end by 2 bases, with 10 bases between. CDR3 sequence reads: CASSINGNQETQYF. CDR3 coding DNA: TGTGCCAGTAGTATCAACGGTAATCAAGAGACCCAGTACTTC.

The chain recombines TRBV27 with TRBJ1-1; TRBD1 might be the D (6 bases). The CDR3 extends over 15 amino acids. Germline V gene sequence: CDR1 MNHEY, CDR2 SMNVEV (reference sequence). V lost 5 bases to trimming and J lost 0 bases, with 13 bases between them. The CDR3 bases are TGTGCCAGCAGTGCCCAGGGACACCTGAACACTGAAGCTTTCTTT. This translates into CASSAQGHLNTEAFF.

CDR3 region: CASSFLGTGSHEQYF. CDR3 coding DNA: TGTGCCAGCAGCTTTTTAGGGACAGGGAGCCACGAGCAGTACTTC. This rearrangement joins TRBV5-6 to TRBJ2-7, with TRBD1 matching over 9 bases. CDR1 and CDR2 from the germline V gene are SGHDT and YYEEEE. This CDR3 has 15 residues. V lost 2 bases, J lost 5 bases, and 8 bases stayed unmatched.

V gene TRBV13 combines with J gene TRBJ2-1; D remains unclear. This CDR3 has 14 residues. With 1 base removed from V and 8 bases from J, the gap between germline ends came to 12 bases. Per germline, CDR1 PRHDT and CDR2 FYEKMQ (reference sequence). The CDR3 sequence: CASSLVSDEDEQFF. The CDR3 DNA reads as TGTGCCAGCAGCTTAGTGAGTGACGAGGATGAGCAGTTCTTC.

The rearrangement joins TRBV5-4 to TRBJ2-3; tentatively, D is TRBD1 (6 bases). The CDR3 loop spans 16 amino acids. CDR1 and CDR2 (germline): SGHNT, YYREEE (reference sequence). Trimming left V 6 bases short and J 0 bases short, with 17 bases between. The CDR3 DNA reads as TGTGCCAGCAACTGGGCGATGGACAGCAGCACAGATACGCAGTATTTT. Translating it yields CASNWAMDSSTDTQYF. Variable domain in full (rest from reference TRBV5-4 and TRBJ2-3): ETGVTQSPTHLIKTRGQQVTLRCSSQSGHNTVSWYQQALGQGPQFIFQYYREEENGRGNFPPRFSGLQFPNYSSELNVNALELDDSALYLCASNWAMDSSTDTQYFGPGTRLTVL.

The chain employs TRBV3-1 (or the pseudogene TRBV3-2) and TRBJ1-5; TRBD1 is a possible D gene (5 bases). CDR1 is LGHDT, CDR2 YNNKEL, per germline (reference sequence). There are 15 residues in the CDR3. V was shortened by 3 bases and J by 0 bases, with 9 bases between the two germline ends. CDR3 DNA sequence: TGTGCCAGCAGCCAGATGGGGGATAGCAATCAGCCCCAGCATTTT. This sequence encodes CASSQMGDSNQPQHF.

This chain links TRBV13 with TRBJ2-7; D unresolved. Trimming shortened V by 3 bases and J by 5 bases, and 5 bases separated the two germline ends. The germline V gene encodes CDR1 PRHDT and CDR2 FYEKMQ (reference sequence). The CDR3 sequence is 11 residues long. In DNA form, the CDR3 reads TGTGCCAGCAGCTTGCGCCACGAGCAGTACTTC. Translated: CASSLRHEQYF.

The CDR3 bases are TGTGCCAGCAGCTTAGTGGGGACAGGGACCTACAATGAGCAGTTCTTC. It codes for CASSLVGTGTYNEQFF. The chain employs TRBV5-6 and TRBJ2-1; 9 bases are a match to TRBD1. The V and J ends lost 2 bases and 2 bases, in that order; junction bases with no gene match: 5. The CDR3 runs to 16 residues. CDR1 is SGHDT, CDR2 YYEEEE, per germline.

The rearrangement uses TRBV2 and TRBJ1-1; D gene uncertain. Germline CDR1 SNHLY, CDR2 FYNNEI. V lost 2 bases, J lost 9 bases, and 13 bases lay in between. The CDR3 is 13 amino acids. DNA of the CDR3: TGTGCCAGCAGTGAAAAAGGTGTACAGAAAGCTTTCTTT. Translated: CASSEKGVQKAFF.

The chain links TRBV6-1 to TRBJ2-7, with D perhaps matching TRBD1 (5 bases). CDR1 and CDR2 from the germline V gene are MNHNS and SASEGT. The CDR3 has 14 amino acids. V dropped 1 base and J dropped 3 bases, with 10 bases sitting between them. The CDR3 DNA reads TGTGCCAGCAGTGAAGGGCCAGGGCGCTACGAGCAGTACTTC. Its protein is CASSEGPGRYEQYF.